Reported below is one TCR beta chain. Its antigen is currently unknown. At one of its ends the junction is not consistent with the germline gene, which may arise from a read error. The sample is drawn from a study of Graves' ophthalmopathy and Graves' hyperthyroidism. Study background: Hyperthyroidism qualified as stable when ophthalmopathy did not develop within 18 months of follow-up. The study's findings and limits: Detected in blood as well were most expanded thyroid clonotypes with frequency above 0.001.

Amplified TCR beta CDR3 regions were obtained using RNA transcripts as template. First-round RT-PCR used HTBI primers; second-round multiplex PCR followed. TCRdb independently ran MiXCR on the multiplex PCR reads; one entry per CDR3 protein. Here the sample spans some 1.1 million distinct CDR3 sequences, 35% to 40% being singletons. Germline CDR1 and CDR2: SGDLS and YYNGEE. The CDR3 length is 18 residues. Clinicians made diagnoses from clinical symptoms, serum thyroxine, TRAb, thyroid ultrasound and orbital computed tomography. The clonotype originates from an adult man with Graves' hyperthyroidism. The sample comprised peripheral blood or thyroid tissue (not recorded which). The V call is TRBV9, the J call TRBJ2-2; TRBD2 matches 10 bases. CDR3 protein: CASSTPALAGRITGELFF. In DNA form, the CDR3 reads TGTGCCAGCAGCACCCCCGCACTAGCGGGAAGGATCACCGGGGAGCTGTTTTTC.